Each of the 15 T cell receptor beta chains below was sequenced from the same sample in a study of blood T cells in healthy people across ages. The use of a sample-barcoded 5' primer and a J-beta primer mix characterized a second PCR of roughly 7 to 11 cycles. TCRdb re-called the 5' RACE reads with MiXCR, one entry per CDR3 protein. In the table there are 450,000 to 700,000 distinct CDR3 sequences, 27% of which are singletons. Sequenced sample: blood. The receptors stem from a woman between 65 and 79 years old in good health.

V and J are TRBV6-2 or TRBV6-3 and TRBJ2-1; the match to TRBD2 covers 8 bases. The CDR3 runs to 15 residues. V trimming: 2 bases; J trimming: 4 bases; junction bases outside the gene matches: 4. Germline values: CDR1 MNHEY, CDR2 SVGEGT. CDR3 DNA sequence: TGTGCCAGCAGTTACAGAGGCGGGAGGTACAATGAGCAGTTCTTC. The encoded protein is CASSYRGGRYNEQFF.

The chain uses TRBV18 and TRBJ2-1, with D perhaps given as TRBD1 or TRBD2 (5 bases each). Germline V CDR1 and CDR2: KGHSH, LQKENI. The V gene lost 6 bases and the J gene lost 9 bases, with 15 bases spanning the gap. This CDR3 comprises 13 residues. The CDR3 is CASSPTREIEQFF. As DNA, the CDR3 is TGTGCCAGCTCCCCTACCAGGGAGATTGAGCAGTTCTTC.

The rearrangement links TRBV7-2 to TRBJ2-7; TRBD2 matches at 10 bases. Germline values: CDR1 SGHTA, CDR2 FQGNSA. The ends lost 4 bases at V and 6 bases at J; junction bases unmatched: 9. The CDR3 has 15 amino acids. The CDR3 here is CASSSLAGTLGEQYF. In DNA form, the CDR3 reads TGTGCCAGCAGCTCACTAGCGGGGACTTTGGGCGAGCAGTACTTC.

Points on this clonotype: The junction differs from germline at one of its ends, possibly a read error. The chain recombines TRBV9 with TRBJ1-6; a weak D match, TRBD1 (5 bases). The CDR3 spans 14 residues. Germline CDR1 SGDLS, CDR2 YYNGEE. CDR3 DNA sequence: TGTGCCAGCAGCGTAGCCAGGGATAATTCACCCCCCCACTTT. It translates to CASSVARDNSPPHF.

This clonotype was counted only a few times. The chain couples TRBV7-2 to TRBJ2-1; D remains unclear. Per germline, CDR1 SGHTA and CDR2 FQGNSA. V dropped 7 bases and J dropped 7 bases, with 14 bases sitting between them. The CDR3 runs 13 residues. CDR3 nucleotide sequence: TGTGCCAGCATCCCGGACCTAGGTAATGAGCAGTTCTTC. It specifies CASIPDLGNEQFF. The whole variable domain, filled in from reference TRBV7-2 and TRBJ2-1, reads GAGVSQSPSNKVTEKGKDVELRCDPISGHTALYWYRQSLGQGLEFLIYFQGNSAPDKSGLPSDRFSAERTGGSVSTLTIQRTQQEDSAVYLCASIPDLGNEQFFGPGTRLTVL.

The chain links TRBV27 to TRBJ2-7; D is tentatively TRBD1 or TRBD2 (6 bases each). V lost 5 bases to trimming and J lost 2 bases, with 28 bases between them. Germline V gene sequence: CDR1 MNHEY, CDR2 SMNVEV (reference sequence). This CDR3 spans 19 amino acids. The DNA for the CDR3 is TGTGCCAGCAGTCTCACGGGGGTACCGGGACATAAGAACCCCTACGAGCAGTACTTC. Its translation is CASSLTGVPGHKNPYEQYF.

The V and J genes are TRBV5-8 and TRBJ2-3; D may be TRBD2 (5 bases). The V end was cut by 0 bases, the J end by 1 base, with 9 bases between. Germline loops: CDR1 SGHTS, CDR2 YDEGEE. CDR3 length equals 15 residues. In nucleotides, the CDR3 is TGTGCCAGCAGCTTGGAGCGGAGACGCACAGATACGCAGTATTTT. Translation gives CASSLERRRTDTQYF. Filled out from reference TRBV5-8 and TRBJ2-3, the complete variable domain reads EAGVTQSPTHLIKTRGQQATLRCSPISGHTSVYWYQQALGLGLQFLLWYDEGEERNRGNFPPRFSGRQFPNYSSELNVNALELEDSALYLCASSLERRRTDTQYFGPGTRLTVL.

Only a few counts were recorded for this clonotype. This chain uses TRBV4-3 with TRBJ1-4, with TRBD1 as a possible D gene (6 bases). Germline assignment: CDR1 LGHNA and CDR2 YSLEER. The CDR3 extends over 16 amino acids. V gave up 1 base and J gave up 8 bases, with 17 bases separating them. The CDR3: CASSQASGAAGEKLFF. CDR3 nucleotide sequence: TGCGCCAGCAGCCAAGCATCGGGGGCCGCGGGGGAAAAACTGTTTTTT.

V and J are TRBV11-2 and TRBJ2-1; TRBD2 might be the D (7 bases). Germline values: CDR1 SGHAT, CDR2 FQNNGV. The V end lost 5 bases, the J end lost 0 bases, and 11 bases lay between the germline ends. The CDR3 contains 15 residues. CDR3 loop: CASSRGGLSYNEQFF. The CDR3 DNA reads TGTGCCAGCAGCCGCGGGGGCCTCTCCTACAATGAGCAGTTCTTC. The full variable domain, in which reference TRBV11-2 and TRBJ2-1 provide the parts outside the CDR3, is EAGVAQSPRYKIIEKRQSVAFWCNPISGHATLYWYQQILGQGPKLLIQFQNNGVVDDSQLPKDRFSAERLKGVDSTLKIQPAKLEDSAVYLCASSRGGLSYNEQFFGPGTRLTVL.

The DNA for the CDR3 is TGTGCCAGCAGCCCCCCAGGACAGATGTCCTATGGCTACACCTTC. Residues: CASSPPGQMSYGYTF. J is TRBJ1-2 and V is TRBV7-2, with D tentatively TRBD1 (6 bases). Per the germline V gene, CDR1 is SGHTA and CDR2 is FQGNSA. The CDR3 runs 15 residues. Deletions cut 5 bases from V and 4 bases from J, with 17 bases between. Drawing the rest from reference TRBV7-2 and TRBJ1-2, the complete variable domain is GAGVSQSPSNKVTEKGKDVELRCDPISGHTALYWYRQSLGQGLEFLIYFQGNSAPDKSGLPSDRFSAERTGGSVSTLTIQRTQQEDSAVYLCASSPPGQMSYGYTFGSGTRLTVV.

The CDR3 sequence is CASSPAVYGYTF. Here the CDR3 DNA reads TGTGCCAGCAGCCCCGCCGTCTATGGCTACACCTTC. This sequence joins TRBV7-9 and TRBJ1-2; no reliable D call. The CDR3 spans 12 residues. The germline CDR1 and CDR2 sequences are SEHNR and FQNEAQ (reference sequence). V dropped 5 bases and J dropped 4 bases, with 8 bases sitting between them.

The V and J genes are TRBV12-3 or TRBV12-4 and TRBJ2-7, with 14 bases identical to TRBD2. The CDR3 is made up of 18 amino acids. With 3 bases clipped from V and 9 bases from J, the junction kept 16 bases outside the gene matches. CDR3 protein: CASSFDDLWTSGGFRQYF. The CDR3, as DNA: TGTGCCAGCAGTTTTGATGACTTGTGGACTAGCGGGGGGTTTCGGCAGTACTTC.

This clonotype has a handful of counts. This may be a read error, as it is one base from a much larger clone. The DNA for the CDR3 is TGTGCCAGCAGTCACTGGGGGGGGGATGACGTTGATGGCTACACCTTC. Translation gives CASSHWGGDDVDGYTF. This rearrangement joins TRBV6-5 to TRBJ1-2; TRBD1 might be the D (5 bases). Germline lookup yields CDR1 MNHEY and CDR2 SVGAGI. This CDR3 has 16 residues. Deletions cut 5 bases from V and 6 bases from J, with 22 bases between.

This clonotype was detected a few times. This sequence joins TRBV7-9 and TRBJ1-2; D gene ambiguous. CDR1 and CDR2 (germline): SEHNR, FQNEAQ (reference sequence). With 5 bases removed from V and 3 bases from J, the gap between germline ends came to 13 bases. The CDR3 is made up of 14 amino acids. The CDR3 loop reads CASSAGADYYGYTF. CDR3 DNA sequence: TGTGCCAGCAGCGCCGGAGCGGACTACTATGGCTACACCTTC.

This clonotype has a handful of counts. One end of the junction varies from germline; a read error may be responsible. The CDR3 reads CASSPPGTGGTGELFF. In DNA form, the CDR3 reads TGCGCCAGCAGCCCGCCGGGAACAGGGGGCACCGGGGAGCTGTTTTTT. The chain recombines TRBV7-2 with TRBJ2-2; 8 bases match TRBD1. Germline V gene sequence: CDR1 SGHTA, CDR2 FQGNSA. This CDR3 has 16 amino acids.